The 17 T cell receptor beta chains below were found in one sample sequenced in a study of blood T cell repertoires in COVID-19. Generated by immunoSEQ multiplex PCR, the TCRdb table keeps only in-frame clones and is missing some. This repertoire shows fewer than 300,000 clones, less than 85% found once; its top ten account for 3.1%. Sequenced sample: peripheral blood. The receptors come from a young woman with acute or convalescent COVID-19.

The chain couples TRBV30 to TRBJ1-2; tentatively, D is TRBD1 (6 bases). Germline V CDR1 and CDR2: GTSNPN, SVGIG (reference sequence). The CDR3 extends over 14 amino acids. V was cut by 4 bases and J by 6 bases, with 18 bases left in between. The CDR3 reads CAWKPTGQRNGYTF. In DNA, the CDR3 is TGTGCCTGGAAGCCCACTGGACAGCGAAATGGCTACACCTTC.

This clone appeared a few times. The CDR3 DNA is TGTGCGTCCCTCGGGGGGGCTACCCTAATCCAGTTCTTC. Protein sequence: CASLGGATLIQFF. V gene TRBV2 combines with J gene TRBJ2-1; 8 bases align to TRBD2. This CDR3 is 13 amino acids long. Germline V gene lookup returns CDR1 SNHLY and CDR2 FYNNEI.

The chain links TRBV28 to TRBJ1-6; TRBD1 matches 9 bases. V trimming: 4 bases; J trimming: 3 bases; junction bases outside the gene matches: 7. CDR3 size: 17 residues. CDR1 MDHEN and CDR2 SYDVKM come from the germline V gene. CDR3 coding DNA: TGTGCCAGCAGTTCCTACCAGACAGGGGGCTATAATTCACCCCTCCACTTT. Its translation: CASSSYQTGGYNSPLHF.

This sequence joins TRBV7-2 and TRBJ1-2; no reliable D call. Per the germline V gene, CDR1 is SGHTA and CDR2 is FQGNSA. The CDR3 contains 15 residues. Trimming took 5 bases from V and 4 from J, leaving 17 bases between them. The CDR3 loop reads CASSPGPGLGYGYTF. In DNA, the CDR3 is TGTGCCAGCAGCCCCGGCCCCGGGTTGGGCTATGGCTACACCTTC.

The chain joins TRBV5-8 to TRBJ2-1; D gene unclear. The CDR3 contains 14 residues. From germline, CDR1 is SGHTS and CDR2 YDEGEE. V was trimmed by 5 bases and J by 2 bases, leaving 11 bases between them. The CDR3 here is CASSLLTPYNEQFF. Here the CDR3 DNA reads TGTGCCAGCAGTTTACTTACCCCCTACAATGAGCAGTTCTTC.

The rearrangement links TRBV28 to TRBJ2-5; D is possibly TRBD1 (5 bases). The CDR3 extends over 18 amino acids. With 2 bases removed from V and 1 base from J, the gap between germline ends came to 20 bases. Germline CDR1 is MDHEN and CDR2 is SYDVKM. CDR3 DNA sequence: TGTGCCAGCAGTTTAGGGCGTCGTGCAGGGCCCGTCCAAGAGACCCAGTACTTC. This codes for CASSLGRRAGPVQETQYF.

The rearrangement joins TRBV19 to TRBJ2-5; D is unresolved. V was cut by 6 bases and J by 5 bases, with 7 bases left in between. The CDR3 sequence is 11 residues long. The germline CDR1 and CDR2 sequences are LNHDA and SQIVND (reference sequence). CDR3 amino acids: CASSHMETQYF. In DNA, the CDR3 is TGTGCCAGTAGCCACATGGAGACCCAGTACTTC.

The genes are TRBV7-2 and TRBJ2-1, with 10 bases aligning to TRBD2. Looked up from germline, CDR1 is SGHTA and CDR2 is FQGNSA. V was pared by 2 bases and J by 8 bases, with 12 bases of the junction left unmatched. This CDR3 is 17 amino acids long. The CDR3 region has the DNA TGTGCCAGCAGCTTATATCACGTGGCTAGCGGGAGCGATGAGCAGTTCTTC. The encoded protein is CASSLYHVASGSDEQFF.

This clone was counted a single time. The rearrangement joins TRBV6-5 to TRBJ1-2, with 7 bases aligning to TRBD1. The CDR3 has 14 residues. V lost 2 bases and J lost 8; bases outside the gene matches: 8. The germline V gene has CDR1 MNHEY and CDR2 SVGAGI. The CDR3 region has the DNA TGTGCCAGCAGTTACCCGGACCAGGGGGAAGGCTACACCTTC. Translating it yields CASSYPDQGEGYTF.

On this clone itself: At the DNA level, this CDR3 is encoded by other sequences in the same sample as well. J is TRBJ1-2 and V is TRBV5-1; D perhaps matches TRBD1 (6 bases). Trimming pared 4 bases from V and 2 bases from J, leaving 9 bases between. This CDR3 region has 13 residues. CDR1 is SGHRS and CDR2 is YFSETQ in the germline V gene. The CDR3 DNA is TGCGCCAGCAGCCTTGGACAGAACTATGGCTACACCTTC. It codes for CASSLGQNYGYTF.

CDR3 nucleotides: TGTGCCTGGAGCGTCGGGAGCTCCTACGAGCAGTACTTC. This codes for CAWSVGSSYEQYF. This chain uses TRBV30 with TRBJ2-7, with D tentatively TRBD2 (6 bases). Trimming left V 3 bases short and J 0 bases short, with 9 bases between. CDR3 size: 13 residues. The germline V gene encodes CDR1 GTSNPN and CDR2 SVGIG (reference sequence).

The CDR3 region is CASSRGTSGRARETQYF. The DNA for the CDR3 is TGCGCCAGCAGCAGGGGGACTAGCGGGAGGGCCCGAGAGACCCAGTACTTC. V is TRBV5-1 and J is TRBJ2-5; 16 bases match TRBD2. V trimming: 4 bases; J trimming: 4 bases; junction bases outside the gene matches: 7. CDR3 size: 17 residues. Germline loops: CDR1 SGHRS, CDR2 YFSETQ. Supplemented by reference TRBV5-1 and TRBJ2-5, the full variable domain reads KAGVTQTPRYLIKTRGQQVTLSCSPISGHRSVSWYQQTPGQGLQFLFEYFSETQRNKGNFPGRFSGRQFSNSRSEMNVSTLELGDSALYLCASSRGTSGRARETQYFGPGTRLLVL.

The rearrangement links TRBV28 to TRBJ2-7; unclear D gene. V was shortened by 9 bases and J by 6 bases, with 27 bases between the two germline ends. Germline CDR1 and CDR2: MDHEN and SYDVKM. There are 16 residues in the CDR3. The CDR3 reads CASPGLRPMLLCEQYF. The CDR3 DNA reads as TGTGCCAGTCCGGGTCTTCGGCCAATGCTCCTGTGCGAGCAGTACTTC.

V gene TRBV30 combines with J gene TRBJ1-2; TRBD1 might be the D (5 bases). This CDR3 region has 16 residues. The V and J ends lost 0 bases and 3 bases respectively, with 17 bases between them. The V gene's germline CDR1 is GTSNPN and CDR2 SVGIG (reference sequence). The CDR3 loop reads CAWSVEWGRGDYGYTF. The DNA of the CDR3 is TGTGCCTGGAGTGTAGAGTGGGGCCGGGGGGACTATGGCTACACCTTC. Drawing the rest from reference TRBV30 and TRBJ1-2, the complete variable domain is SQTIHQWPATLVQPVGSPLSLECTVEGTSNPNLYWYRQAAGRGLQLLFYSVGIGQISSEVPQNLSASRPQDRQFILSSKKLLLSDSGFYLCAWSVEWGRGDYGYTFGSGTRLTVV.

The chain joins TRBV21-1 to TRBJ1-3; TRBD1, the table's D call, was not compared with the DNA. TRBV21-1 is noted as a pseudogene. The CDR3 length is 15 residues. The chain's CDR3 is CASSKARGPGNTIYF. DNA of the CDR3: TGTGCCAGCAGCAAAGCCAGGGGGCCTGGAAACACCATATATTTT.

This clone showed up just once. The rearrangement links TRBV2 to TRBJ1-2; D gene uncertain. Between the trimmed V and J ends, which lost 5 bases and 7 bases, there was a span of 14 bases. In germline, CDR1 is SNHLY, CDR2 FYNNEI. The CDR3 runs 13 residues. CDR3 DNA sequence: TGTGCCAGCAGTAAAGAGCTCTCCGGTGGCTACACCTTC. Encoded protein: CASSKELSGGYTF.

V and J are TRBV19 and TRBJ2-7; 9 bases fit TRBD1. The CDR3 is 14 residues long. V was clipped by 6 bases and J by 5 bases; unmatched bases: 8. Germline lookup yields CDR1 LNHDA and CDR2 SQIVND (reference sequence). CDR3 in amino acids: CASRNTGGGDEQYF. The CDR3 coding sequence is TGTGCCAGTAGGAACACAGGGGGCGGAGACGAGCAGTACTTC.